This passage covers 9 T cell receptor beta chains from one sample sequenced in a study of cytomegalovirus exposure and HLA in healthy donors. 13 Jbeta primers and 60 Vbeta primers were used for the PCR. Assay used: immunoSEQ multiplex PCR; TCRdb lists only in-frame clones, some missing. The specimen's table records around 200,000 clones. Specimen: PBMCs. All receptors derive from a girl aged 2-9 years in good health and CMV-seropositive.

The chain is built from TRBV7-2 and TRBJ1-1; tentatively, D is TRBD1 (6 bases). Per the germline V gene, CDR1 is SGHTA and CDR2 is FQGNSA. V lost 8 bases to trimming and J lost 1 base, with 11 bases between them. The CDR3 extends over 13 amino acids. CDR3 in amino acids: CASRGQQNTEAFF. CDR3 in DNA: TGTGCCAGCCGTGGACAGCAGAACACTGAAGCTTTCTTT.

V usage is TRBV19 and J usage is TRBJ1-5, with a weak D call TRBD1 (5 bases). The V gene's germline CDR1 is LNHDA and CDR2 SQIVND (reference sequence). V was pared by 3 bases and J by 2 bases, with 20 bases between. This CDR3 is built from 18 residues. CDR3 sequence: CASSISRFGRGGNQPQHF. The CDR3 DNA reads TGTGCCAGTAGTATTTCACGGTTCGGGCGGGGGGGCAATCAGCCCCAGCATTTT. The variable domain in full, completed from reference TRBV19 and TRBJ1-5, reads DGGITQSPKYLFRKEGQNVTLSCEQNLNHDAMYWYRQDPGQGLRLIYYSQIVNDFQKGDIAEGYSVSREKKESFPLTVTSAQKNPTAFYLCASSISRFGRGGNQPQHFGDGTRLSIL.

J is TRBJ1-2 and V is TRBV10-3, with TRBD1 matching 8 bases. Germline trimming cut 0 bases from V and 6 bases from J; bases unmatched to any gene: 6. The CDR3 contains 15 residues. CDR1 is ENHRY, CDR2 SYGVKD, per germline. CDR3 DNA: TGTGCCATCAGTGAGTCCCCGGACAGGGTCGATGGCTACACCTTC. Translating gives CAISESPDRVDGYTF.

The chain links TRBV7-2 to TRBJ1-5; perhaps TRBD1 as D (6 bases). There are 15 residues in the CDR3. Per germline, CDR1 SGHTA and CDR2 FQGNSA. V was clipped by 4 bases and J by 7 bases, with 17 bases between them. The CDR3 loop is CASSSLVGGRQPQHF. The CDR3, as DNA: TGTGCCAGCAGCTCGCTGGTAGGGGGTAGGCAGCCCCAGCATTTT. Together with reference TRBV7-2 and TRBJ1-5, the CDR3 gives the full variable domain: GAGVSQSPSNKVTEKGKDVELRCDPISGHTALYWYRQSLGQGLEFLIYFQGNSAPDKSGLPSDRFSAERTGGSVSTLTIQRTQQEDSAVYLCASSSLVGGRQPQHFGDGTRLSIL.

This chain links TRBV29-1 with TRBJ1-4; D unresolved. The germline V and J ends were trimmed by 4 bases and 3 bases, with 9 bases remaining between them. Germline V gives CDR1 SQVTM, CDR2 ANQGSEA. The CDR3 is 13 residues long. CDR3 residues: CSVGSGANEKLFF. The CDR3 nucleotides are TGCAGCGTTGGATCGGGTGCTAATGAAAAACTGTTTTTT.

The genes are TRBV9 and TRBJ2-3, with a weak D call TRBD2 (6 bases). The CDR3 sequence is 17 residues long. Germline V gene lookup returns CDR1 SGDLS and CDR2 YYNGEE. The V end was cut by 0 bases, the J end by 1 base, with 15 bases between. This CDR3 reads CASSVVGEASGTDTQYF. CDR3 nucleotide sequence: TGTGCCAGCAGCGTAGTGGGGGAGGCTAGCGGCACAGATACGCAGTATTTT.

Concerning this clone itself: A read error may produce the germline difference seen at one junction end. This rearrangement joins TRBV28 to TRBJ2-7, with 9 bases aligning to TRBD2. The germline V gene has CDR1 MDHEN and CDR2 SYDVKM. The CDR3 contains 11 residues. CDR3 coding DNA: TGTGCCAGCAGTCGTCAGGGGACTAGCACTTTC. Translation gives CASSRQGTSTF.

The chain recombines TRBV10-3 with TRBJ2-7, with D possibly TRBD2 on 6 matching bases. The V end lost 2 bases, the J end lost 2 bases, and 10 bases lay between the germline ends. Germline V gene lookup returns CDR1 ENHRY and CDR2 SYGVKD. The CDR3 covers 14 residues. Here the CDR3 DNA reads TGTGCCATCAGTGAGGCTAGCGCGCCCTACGAGCAGTACTTC. Amino acids: CAISEASAPYEQYF.

The chain joins TRBV6-6 to TRBJ2-3; D might be TRBD2 (6 bases). Trimming shortened V by 6 bases and J by 7 bases, and 20 bases separated the two germline ends. The CDR3 consists of 15 residues. Germline V CDR1 and CDR2: MNHNY, SVGAGI (reference sequence). This CDR3 is CASRLTRGGEHTQYF. Written as DNA, the CDR3 is TGTGCCAGCAGACTGACTAGAGGAGGCGAGCATACGCAGTATTTT.